This T cell receptor (beta chain) was sequenced during a study of cytomegalovirus exposure and HLA in healthy donors. Looking at the study overall: It was reported in a later analysis that the 120 validation repertoires used the same platform as the roughly 700 first-cohort repertoires.

Separation from the approximately 670-subject first cohort characterized the 120-subject validation cohort, to which the donors belonged. This CDR3 comprises 15 residues. Trimming took 4 bases from V and 4 from J; bases not matched to a gene: 5. Germline CDR1 is SGHTA and CDR2 is FQGNSA. Only in-frame clones appear in the TCRdb table, and some are missing; sequencing was by immunoSEQ multiplex PCR. The sample carries about 200,000 clones, about 90% recorded once. The sequence came from a young woman in good health and CMV-seronegative. The sequenced sample consisted of PBMCs. The chain joins TRBV7-2 to TRBJ1-5, with 9 bases fitting TRBD1. Written as DNA, the CDR3 is TGTGCCAGCAGCTCCCGGACAGGGGAAAATCAGCCCCAGCATTTT. Translated: CASSSRTGENQPQHF.